These T cell receptor beta chains were read from a single sample in a study of shared clonotypes between healthy human individuals. Generated by immunoSEQ multiplex PCR, the TCRdb table keeps only in-frame clones and is missing some. The table records some 700,000 clones, less than 95% of them present only once. Sequenced: memory CD8+ T cells from PBMCs. The receptor source for this set is a man between 18 and 29 years old in good health. Some clones in this sample may be carry-over from other donors' samples. Both conserved end residues are part of each CDR3. A D gene is named only where the DNA matches it firmly. A clone size is listed for some rows: how often the clone was seen (once, few, many), or a class if it is expanded.

>TRBJ1-5|TRBV7-2|.|.
TGTGCCAGCAGCTTATACGGGGGGCCGCATCAGCCCCAGCATTTT
CASSLYGGPHQPQHF
>TRBJ2-5|TRBV19|TRBD1|.
TGTGCCAGTAGTGTGGGATACAGGGGCCAAGAGACCCAGTACTTC
CASSVGYRGQETQYF
>TRBJ1-5|TRBV9|.|.
TGTGCCAGCAGCGTAGAGGGCGGGCCGCCCCAGCATTTT
CASSVEGGPPQHF
>TRBJ2-1|TRBV4-3|.|.
TGCGCCAGCAGCCAGGGAGTGCGGAATGAGCAGTTCTTC
CASSQGVRNEQFF
>TRBJ1-5|TRBV11-3|.|.
TGTGCCAGCAGCCACTGGCTGGGACCCAATCAGCCCCAGCATTTT
CASSHWLGPNQPQHF
>TRBJ2-3|TRBV4-1|TRBD2|.
TGCGCCAGCAGCCGTAGATTCGGACTAGCGGCTGGAGACGCGACAGATACGCAGTATTTT
CASSRRFGLAAGDATDTQYF
>TRBJ2-5|TRBV4-1|.|.
TGCGCCAGCAGCCCCTGGGTAGCTCAAGAGACCCAGTACTTC
CASSPWVAQETQYF
>TRBJ2-3|TRBV28|.|.
TGTGCCAGCAGTGTACGAGGAGTCCTTAACTCAGATACGCAGTATTTT
CASSVRGVLNSDTQYF
>TRBJ2-2|TRBV10-2|.|.
TGCGCCAGCGGGCAGGGATCGAACACCGGGGAGCTGTTTTTT
CASGQGSNTGELFF
>TRBJ2-5|TRBV4-3|TRBD1|.
TGCGCCAGCAGCCAAGACTCCGGGACAGGAGAGACCCAGTACTTC
CASSQDSGTGETQYF
>TRBJ2-7|TRBV7-8|.|.
TGTGCCAGCAGCTACTACAGGACCTCCTACGAGCAGTACTTC
CASSYYRTSYEQYF
>TRBJ1-2|TRBV6-5|.|.
TGTGCCAGCAGTTCGACAGGACAAAACTATGGCTACACCTTC
CASSSTGQNYGYTF
>TRBJ2-6|TRBV27|.|.
TGTGCCAGCAGTCCCCTTAGTCGGCTAGAGTCCGGGGCCAACGTCCTGACTTTC
CASSPLSRLESGANVLTF
>TRBJ2-1|TRBV5-8|.|.
TGTGCCAGCAGCAACTTACTGGACCCGGACTCCTACAATGAGCAGTTCTTC
CASSNLLDPDSYNEQFF
>TRBJ2-7|TRBV30|.|.
TGTGCCTGGAGAATGCGCAGCCTAAGCTCCTACGAGCAGTACTTC
CAWRMRSLSSYEQYF
>TRBJ2-3|TRBV11-1|.|.
TGTGCCAGCAGCTTAGGAGGGATGGGCCCAGATACGCAGTATTTT
CASSLGGMGPDTQYF
>TRBJ1-3|TRBV10-3|TRBD1|once
TGTGCCATCAGTGAGTTCAGACAGGGGGCGCTTCAAGCTGGAAACACCATATATTTT
CAISEFRQGALQAGNTIYF
>TRBJ1-2|TRBV4-3|.|.
TGCGCCAGCAGTCTTACAGGGCCCCCCTTTAACTATGGCTACACCTTC
CASSLTGPPFNYGYTF
>TRBJ2-2|TRBV27|.|.
TGTGCCAGCAGTTTATTAAGGGGGGACACCGGGGAGCTGTTTTTT
CASSLLRGDTGELFF
>TRBJ2-7|TRBV5-6|TRBD2|.
TGTGCCAGCAGCTTCACGCTAGCGGGACGATGGTCCTACGAGCAGTACTTC
CASSFTLAGRWSYEQYF
>TRBJ2-3|TRBV27|TRBD2|.
TGTGCCAGCAGTTTAATAGCGGGATTCACAGATACGCAGTATTTT
CASSLIAGFTDTQYF
>TRBJ2-6|TRBV9|.|.
TGTGCCAGCAGCGTAGCTACGATGGGCTCTGGGGCCAACGTCCTGACTTTC
CASSVATMGSGANVLTF
>TRBJ2-5|TRBV11-2|TRBD2|.
TGTGCCAGCAGCGCCGGCGGGGGTGAGACCCAGTACTTC
CASSAGGGETQYF
>TRBJ2-7|TRBV28|.|once
TGTGCCAGCAGTTTCGGGATCGGGAGACAGTACGAGCAGTACTTC
CASSFGIGRQYEQYF
>TRBJ2-1|TRBV28|.|.
TGTGCCAGCAGTCCTTCCCACCCGCACGAAGAGCAGTTCTTC
CASSPSHPHEEQFF
>TRBJ2-7|TRBV4-2|TRBD2|once
TGTGCCAGCAGCCAAGATAATTTAGGACTAGTGGGAGGGGAGCAGTACTTC
CASSQDNLGLVGGEQYF
>TRBJ2-7|TRBV15|.|.
TGTGCCACCAGCAACCCCCCAGGAGGAGTGGGCTACGAGCAGTACTTC
CATSNPPGGVGYEQYF
>TRBJ1-1|TRBV28|.|.
TGTGCCAGCAGCCCTACAGTGAACACTGAAGCTTTCTTT
CASSPTVNTEAFF
>TRBJ2-7|TRBV6-5|.|.
TGTGCCAGCAGTTTTAAGGAGACCCGAGGGTGGGAGCAGTACTTC
CASSFKETRGWEQYF
>TRBJ2-5|TRBV29-1|TRBD2|.
TGCAGCGCGAGACTAGCGGGGCTGGAGACCCAGTACTTC
CSARLAGLETQYF
>TRBJ1-1|TRBV19|.|.
TGTGCCAGCAATGGGGGGAGCACTGAAGCTTTCTTT
CASNGGSTEAFF
>TRBJ1-1|TRBV5-8|.|.
TGTGCCAGCAGCTTGGCTCAGCCTACTGAAGCTTTCTTT
CASSLAQPTEAFF
>TRBJ2-7|TRBV11-2|.|.
TGTGCCAGCAGCCCCCACCGGAACTACGAGCAGTACTTC
CASSPHRNYEQYF